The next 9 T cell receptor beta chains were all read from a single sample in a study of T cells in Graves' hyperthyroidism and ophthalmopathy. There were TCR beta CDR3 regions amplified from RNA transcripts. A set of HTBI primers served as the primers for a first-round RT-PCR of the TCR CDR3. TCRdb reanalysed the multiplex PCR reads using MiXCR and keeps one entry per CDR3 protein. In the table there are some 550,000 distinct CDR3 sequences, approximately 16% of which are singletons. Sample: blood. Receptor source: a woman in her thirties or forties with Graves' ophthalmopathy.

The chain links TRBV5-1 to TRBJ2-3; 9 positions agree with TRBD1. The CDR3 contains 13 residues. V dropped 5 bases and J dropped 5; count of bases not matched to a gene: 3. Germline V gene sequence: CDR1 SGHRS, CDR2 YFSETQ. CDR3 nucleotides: TGCGCCAGCAGTGTGACAGGGGGAGATACGCAGTATTTT. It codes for CASSVTGGDTQYF.

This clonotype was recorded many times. The CDR3 protein is CASSFGDRGWNQPQHF. The CDR3 nucleotides read TGTGCCAGCAGTTTCGGTGACAGGGGGTGGAATCAGCCCCAGCATTTT. This chain links TRBV12-3 or TRBV12-4 with TRBJ1-5; 9 positions agree with TRBD1. J was trimmed by 4 bases and V by 3 bases; bases with no gene match: 7. The CDR3 contains 16 residues.

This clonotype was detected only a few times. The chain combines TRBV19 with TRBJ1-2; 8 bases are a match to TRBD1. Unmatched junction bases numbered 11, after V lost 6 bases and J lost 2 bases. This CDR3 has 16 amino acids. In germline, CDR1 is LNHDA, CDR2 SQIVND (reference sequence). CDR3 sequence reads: CASRPHTGQENYGYTF. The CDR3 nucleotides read TGTGCCAGTAGACCTCACACGGGACAGGAAAACTATGGCTACACCTTC.

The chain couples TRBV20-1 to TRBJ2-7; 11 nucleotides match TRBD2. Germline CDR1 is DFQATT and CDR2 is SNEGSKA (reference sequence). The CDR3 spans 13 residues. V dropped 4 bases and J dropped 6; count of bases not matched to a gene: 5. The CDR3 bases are TGCAGTGCTAATAGCGGGAGGGTATCCGAGCAGTACTTC. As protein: CSANSGRVSEQYF.

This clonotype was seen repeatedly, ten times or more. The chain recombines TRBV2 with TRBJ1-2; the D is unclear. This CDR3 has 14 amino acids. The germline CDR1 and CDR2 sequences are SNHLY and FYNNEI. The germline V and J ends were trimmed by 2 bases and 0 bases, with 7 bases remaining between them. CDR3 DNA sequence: TGTGCCAGCAGTGAATCAACAGCTAACTATGGCTACACCTTC. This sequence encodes CASSESTANYGYTF. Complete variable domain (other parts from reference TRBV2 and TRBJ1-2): EPEVTQTPSHQVTQMGQEVILRCVPISNHLYFYWYRQILGQKVEFLVSFYNNEISEKSEIFDDQFSVERPDGSNFTLKIRSTKLEDSAMYFCASSESTANYGYTFGSGTRLTVV.

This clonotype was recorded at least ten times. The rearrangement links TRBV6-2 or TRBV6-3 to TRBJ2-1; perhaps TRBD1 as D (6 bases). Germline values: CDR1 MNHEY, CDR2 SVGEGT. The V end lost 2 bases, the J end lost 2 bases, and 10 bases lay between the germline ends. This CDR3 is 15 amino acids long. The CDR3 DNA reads TGTGCCAGCAGTTACGTCCGGGACACCTACAATGAGCAGTTCTTC. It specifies CASSYVRDTYNEQFF.

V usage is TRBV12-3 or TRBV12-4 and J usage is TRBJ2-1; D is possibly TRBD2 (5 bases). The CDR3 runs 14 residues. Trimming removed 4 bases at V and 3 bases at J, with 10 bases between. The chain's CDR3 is CASSSLTNYNEQFF. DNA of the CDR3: TGTGCCAGCAGTTCCTTGACTAACTACAATGAGCAGTTCTTC.

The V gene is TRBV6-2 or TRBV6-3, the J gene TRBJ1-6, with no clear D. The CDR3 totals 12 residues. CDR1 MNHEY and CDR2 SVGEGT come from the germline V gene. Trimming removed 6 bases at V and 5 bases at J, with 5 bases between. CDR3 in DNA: TGTGCCAGCAGGGGAAATAATTCACCCCTCCACTTT. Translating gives CASRGNNSPLHF.

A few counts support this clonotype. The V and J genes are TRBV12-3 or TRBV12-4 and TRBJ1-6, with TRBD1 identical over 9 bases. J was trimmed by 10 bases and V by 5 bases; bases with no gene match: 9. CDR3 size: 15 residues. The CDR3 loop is CASSPQGTGLSPLHF. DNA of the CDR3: TGTGCCAGCAGTCCACAAGGGACAGGGCTATCACCCCTCCACTTT.